In this sample, the clone carrying this T cell receptor (beta chain) turned up once. The source of the sample is a study of T cell responses to AZD1222 COVID-19 vaccine. The CDR3 length is 14 residues. V was clipped by 6 bases and J by 0 bases, with 8 bases between them. Germline V gene lookup returns CDR1 SNHLY and CDR2 FYNNEI. Profiled with immunoSEQ multiplex PCR; TCRdb holds only in-frame clones, not every one. The table lists more than 50,000 clones, around 90% of them singletons, with just under 5% in the top ten. Specimen: peripheral blood, collected on day 0 of AZD1222 vaccination. The source of this sequence is an adult in good health. The rearrangement joins TRBV2 to TRBJ1-4; no firm D call. The CDR3 bases are TGTGCCAGCAGGCAGGCCTCAACTAATGAAAAACTGTTTTTT. Translation: CASRQASTNEKLFF.